Listed here are 10 T cell receptor beta chains from one sample, sequenced in a study of blood T cell repertoires in COVID-19. Generated by immunoSEQ multiplex PCR, the TCRdb table keeps only in-frame clones and is missing some. The sample holds over 250,000 clones, roughly 85% seen once. The sequencing sample was made of PBMCs or T cells enriched from blood (not recorded which). Receptors originate from a man aged 35-49 years who had been exposed to COVID-19.

The chain recombines TRBV6-1 with TRBJ2-7, with D perhaps matching TRBD2 (6 bases). This CDR3 spans 15 amino acids. Trimming cost V 1 base and J 7 bases, with 17 bases left between them. Per germline, CDR1 MNHNS and CDR2 SASEGT. CDR3 residues: CASSEGKTAAGEQYF. In DNA, the CDR3 is TGTGCCAGCAGTGAAGGAAAAACAGCGGCGGGGGAGCAGTACTTC.

DNA of the CDR3: TGTGCCAGCAGCGTAGCCCTGAGCTCCTATAATTCACCCCTCCACTTT. Its translation: CASSVALSSYNSPLHF. The chain employs TRBV9 and TRBJ1-6, with unresolved D. With 0 bases removed from V and 0 bases from J, the gap between germline ends came to 7 bases. This CDR3 spans 16 amino acids. The germline V gene has CDR1 SGDLS and CDR2 YYNGEE.

This chain joins TRBV7-9 and TRBJ2-7, with D maybe TRBD1 (6 bases). CDR3 size: 15 residues. The V and J ends lost 4 bases and 3 bases respectively, with 16 bases between them. Germline-derived CDR1 and CDR2 are SEHNR and FQNEAQ (reference sequence). The CDR3 sequence: CASSSSQGRGYEQYF. In nucleotides, the CDR3 is TGTGCCAGCAGCTCGTCACAGGGTAGAGGCTACGAGCAGTACTTC.

J is TRBJ2-1 and V is TRBV30; TRBD2 might be the D (5 bases). Trimming removed 3 bases from V and 0 bases from J, with 9 bases in between. CDR1 and CDR2 (germline): GTSNPN, SVGIG (reference sequence). This CDR3 contains 14 residues. The CDR3 spells CAWSPSSSYNEQFF. As DNA, the CDR3 is TGTGCCTGGAGCCCTAGCAGCTCCTACAATGAGCAGTTCTTC.

J is TRBJ2-7 and V is TRBV24-1; 7 nucleotides line up with TRBD1. Trimming cost V 4 bases and J 3 bases; bases outside gene matches: 5. Germline assignment: CDR1 KGHDR and CDR2 SFDVKD. The CDR3 totals 14 residues. In DNA form, the CDR3 reads TGTGCCACCAGTGACCCGGGACAGAACTACGAGCAGTACTTC. This codes for CATSDPGQNYEQYF.

The chain couples TRBV30 to TRBJ2-7; TRBD2 aligns across 11 bases. This CDR3 spans 14 amino acids. With 0 bases clipped from V and 6 bases from J, the junction kept 4 bases outside the gene matches. Germline CDR1 and CDR2: GTSNPN and SVGIG (reference sequence). As DNA, the CDR3 is TGTGCCTGGAGTGTGGGACTAGCGGCACCCGAGCAGTACTTC. Its translation is CAWSVGLAAPEQYF. The variable domain in full, with the rest retrieved from reference TRBV30 and TRBJ2-7, is SQTIHQWPATLVQPVGSPLSLECTVEGTSNPNLYWYRQAAGRGLQLLFYSVGIGQISSEVPQNLSASRPQDRQFILSSKKLLLSDSGFYLCAWSVGLAAPEQYFGPGTRLTVT.

The chain has TRBV21-1 and TRBJ2-1; the D call in the table, TRBD1, was not verified against the DNA. TRBV21-1 is given as a pseudogene. This CDR3 region has 23 residues. The CDR3, as DNA: TGTGCCAGCAGCAAGGACTTCGACGAAGCAGGGGTTCACTCAAGGTCGTCCTACAATGAGCAGTTCTTC. Its protein product is CASSKDFDEAGVHSRSSYNEQFF.

The chain employs TRBV21-1 and TRBJ2-7; the DNA was not used to check the table's D call, TRBD1. TRBV21-1 is a pseudogene locus. There are 15 residues in the CDR3. CDR3 in amino acids: CASSGRRQGPYEQYF. The DNA for the CDR3 is TGTGCCAGCAGCGGGCGTAGACAGGGGCCCTACGAGCAGTACTTC.

This rearrangement joins TRBV2 to TRBJ2-5, with a weak D call TRBD1 (6 bases). Germline V gene data show CDR1 as SNHLY and CDR2 as FYNNEI. This CDR3 has 13 amino acids. The V end was cut by 3 bases, the J end by 5 bases, with 10 bases between. As DNA, the CDR3 is TGTGCCAGCAGTGATTGGCAGGGGGAGACCCAGTACTTC. Protein sequence: CASSDWQGETQYF.

The CDR3 sequence is CASYAGQGLREQYF. The CDR3, as DNA: TGTGCCAGCTACGCGGGACAGGGTCTGAGGGAGCAGTACTTC. J is TRBJ2-7 and V is TRBV18; 9 nucleotides line up with TRBD1. Losses at the gene ends were 7 bases for V and 7 bases for J; bases not matched to a gene: 11. The CDR3 extends over 14 amino acids. Germline V gene sequence: CDR1 KGHSH, CDR2 LQKENI.